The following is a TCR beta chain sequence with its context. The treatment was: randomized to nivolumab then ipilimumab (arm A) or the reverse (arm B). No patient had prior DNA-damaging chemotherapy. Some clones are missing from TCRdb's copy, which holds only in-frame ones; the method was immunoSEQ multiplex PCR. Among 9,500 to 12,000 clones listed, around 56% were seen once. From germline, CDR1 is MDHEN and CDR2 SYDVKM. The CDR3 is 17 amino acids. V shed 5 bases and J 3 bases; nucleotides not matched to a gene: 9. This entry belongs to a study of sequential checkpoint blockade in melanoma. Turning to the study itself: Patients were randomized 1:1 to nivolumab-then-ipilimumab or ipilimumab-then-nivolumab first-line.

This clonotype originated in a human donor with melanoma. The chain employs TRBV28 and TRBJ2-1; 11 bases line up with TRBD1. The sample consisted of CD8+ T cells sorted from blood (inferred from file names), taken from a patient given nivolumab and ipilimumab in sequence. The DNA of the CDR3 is TGTGCCAGCAGTCAATTTCGGACAGGGGGCATCTACAATGAGCAGTTCTTC. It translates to CASSQFRTGGIYNEQFF.